Listed below are T cell receptor beta chains from one sample, sequenced in a study of cytomegalovirus exposure and HLA in healthy donors. Method: immunoSEQ multiplex PCR; TCRdb's copy keeps in-frame clones and lacks some. Altogether under 200,000 clones are present, roughly 79% being singletons, with the ten largest covering about 1.6%. Material: PBMCs. These receptors came from a man aged 40-49 years in good health and CMV-seronegative. CDR3s include the opening cysteine and the closing phenylalanine or tryptophan. A D gene is named only where the DNA matches it firmly. A row's size may be missing; if present it is once, few, many or a size class.

TRBD1,.,TRBJ1-4,TRBV28,CASSSGQGLEKLFF,TGTGCCAGCAGCTCAGGACAGGGATTGGAAAAACTGTTTTTT
TRBD2,few,TRBJ2-1,TRBV29-1,CSVKLAASYNEQFF,TGCAGCGTCAAACTAGCGGCCTCCTACAATGAGCAGTTCTTC
TRBD1,.,TRBJ1-6,TRBV9,CASSAGDSRYNSPLHF,TGTGCCAGCAGCGCAGGGGACAGTCGTTATAATTCACCCCTCCACTTT
.,.,TRBJ2-6,TRBV30,CAWSSGVPGANVLTF,TGTGCCTGGAGTTCCGGGGTACCTGGGGCCAACGTCCTGACTTTC
TRBD2,.,TRBJ2-3,TRBV7-2,CASSFNGLANSDTQYF,TGTGCCAGCAGCTTCAACGGACTAGCGAATTCAGATACGCAGTATTTT
.,.,TRBJ1-3,TRBV28,CASSLDLDRGNTIYF,TGTGCCAGCAGTTTAGACCTAGACCGAGGAAACACCATATATTTT
TRBD1,few,TRBJ2-7,TRBV6-6,CASSLQGQRYEQYF,TGTGCCAGCAGTCTCCAGGGACAGAGGTACGAGCAGTACTTC
.,.,TRBJ2-6,TRBV13,CASSLRGLAGANVLTF,TGTGCCAGCAGCTTGCGGGGGCTAGCTGGGGCCAACGTCCTGACTTTC
.,.,TRBJ2-3,TRBV6-1,CASSEGRTSTDTQYF,TGTGCCAGCAGTGAAGGGAGGACTAGCACAGATACGCAGTATTTT
TRBD1,.,TRBJ1-6,TRBV6-5,CASSGTGDDSPLHF,TGTGCCAGCAGTGGGACAGGAGACGACTCACCCCTCCACTTT